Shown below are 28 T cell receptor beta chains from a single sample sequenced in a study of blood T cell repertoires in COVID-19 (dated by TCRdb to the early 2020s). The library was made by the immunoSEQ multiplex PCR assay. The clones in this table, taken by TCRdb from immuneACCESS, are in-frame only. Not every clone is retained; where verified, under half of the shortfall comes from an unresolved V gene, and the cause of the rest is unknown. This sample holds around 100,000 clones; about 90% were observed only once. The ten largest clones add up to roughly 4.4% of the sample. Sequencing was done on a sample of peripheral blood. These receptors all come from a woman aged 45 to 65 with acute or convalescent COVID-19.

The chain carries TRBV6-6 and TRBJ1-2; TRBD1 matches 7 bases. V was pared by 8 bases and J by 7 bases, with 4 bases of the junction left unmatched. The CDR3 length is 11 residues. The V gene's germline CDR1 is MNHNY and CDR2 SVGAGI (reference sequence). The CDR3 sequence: CASSGGSGYTF. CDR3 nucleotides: TGTGCCAGCTCAGGGGGAAGTGGCTACACCTTC.

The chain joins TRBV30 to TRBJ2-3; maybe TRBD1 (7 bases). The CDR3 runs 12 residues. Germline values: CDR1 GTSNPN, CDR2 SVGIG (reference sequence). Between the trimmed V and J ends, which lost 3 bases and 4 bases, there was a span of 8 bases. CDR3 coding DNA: TGTGCCTGGAGCAGGGGGGCAGATACGCAGTATTTT. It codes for CAWSRGADTQYF. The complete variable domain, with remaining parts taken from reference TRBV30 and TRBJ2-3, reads SQTIHQWPATLVQPVGSPLSLECTVEGTSNPNLYWYRQAAGRGLQLLFYSVGIGQISSEVPQNLSASRPQDRQFILSSKKLLLSDSGFYLCAWSRGADTQYFGPGTRLTVL.

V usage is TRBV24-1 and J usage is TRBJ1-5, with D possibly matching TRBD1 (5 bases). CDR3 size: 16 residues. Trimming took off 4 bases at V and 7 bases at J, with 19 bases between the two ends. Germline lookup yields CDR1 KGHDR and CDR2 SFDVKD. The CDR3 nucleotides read TGTGCCACCAGTGACCCCTCGTCGGGGGTGAACCAGCCCCAGCATTTT. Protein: CATSDPSSGVNQPQHF.

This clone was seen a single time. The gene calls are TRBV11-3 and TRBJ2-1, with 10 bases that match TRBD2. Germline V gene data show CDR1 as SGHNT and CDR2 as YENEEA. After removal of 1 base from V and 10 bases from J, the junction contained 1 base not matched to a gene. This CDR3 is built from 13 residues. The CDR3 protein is CASSLGTSGEQFF. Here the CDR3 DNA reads TGTGCCAGCAGCTTAGGGACTAGCGGCGAGCAGTTCTTC. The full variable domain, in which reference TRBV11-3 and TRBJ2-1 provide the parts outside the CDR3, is EAGVVQSPRYKIIEKKQPVAFWCNPISGHNTLYWYLQNLGQGPELLIRYENEEAVDDSQLPKDRFSAERLKGVDSTLKIQPAELGDSAVYLCASSLGTSGEQFFGPGTRLTVL.

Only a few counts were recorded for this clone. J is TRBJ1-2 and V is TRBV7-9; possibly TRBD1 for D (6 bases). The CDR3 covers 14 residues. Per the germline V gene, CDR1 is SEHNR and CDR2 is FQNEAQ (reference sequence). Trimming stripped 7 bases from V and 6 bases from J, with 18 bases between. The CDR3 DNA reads TGTGCCAGCACCCCCGCGGAGCCAGGGGATGGCTACACCTTC. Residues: CASTPAEPGDGYTF. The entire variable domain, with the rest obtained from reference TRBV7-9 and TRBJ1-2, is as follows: DTGVSQNPRHKITKRGQNVTFRCDPISEHNRLYWYRQTLGQGPEFLTYFQNEAQLEKSRLLSDRFSAERPKGSFSTLEIQRTEQGDSAMYLCASTPAEPGDGYTFGSGTRLTVV.

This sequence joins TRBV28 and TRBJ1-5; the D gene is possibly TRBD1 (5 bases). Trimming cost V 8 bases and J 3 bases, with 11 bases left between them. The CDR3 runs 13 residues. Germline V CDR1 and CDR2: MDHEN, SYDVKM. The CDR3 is CASLSGFNQPQHF. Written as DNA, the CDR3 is TGTGCCAGCCTATCAGGGTTCAATCAGCCCCAGCATTTT.

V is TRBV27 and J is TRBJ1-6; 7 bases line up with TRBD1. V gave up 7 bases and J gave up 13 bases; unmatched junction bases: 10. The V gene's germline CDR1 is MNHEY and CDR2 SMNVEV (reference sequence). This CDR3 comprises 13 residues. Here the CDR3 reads CASNPRQGSPLHF. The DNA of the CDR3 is TGTGCCAGCAACCCTAGACAGGGTTCCCCCCTCCACTTT.

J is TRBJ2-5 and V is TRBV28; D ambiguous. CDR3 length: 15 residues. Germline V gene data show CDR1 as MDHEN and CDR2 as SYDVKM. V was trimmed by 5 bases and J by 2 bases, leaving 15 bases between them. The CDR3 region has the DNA TGTGCCAGCAGTCCGGATGACTCCCTACAAGAGACCCAGTACTTC. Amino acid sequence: CASSPDDSLQETQYF. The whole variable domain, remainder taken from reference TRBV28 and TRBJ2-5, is DVKVTQSSRYLVKRTGEKVFLECVQDMDHENMFWYRQDPGLGLRLIYFSYDVKMKEKGDIPEGYSVSREKKERFSLILESASTNQTSMYLCASSPDDSLQETQYFGPGTRLLVL.

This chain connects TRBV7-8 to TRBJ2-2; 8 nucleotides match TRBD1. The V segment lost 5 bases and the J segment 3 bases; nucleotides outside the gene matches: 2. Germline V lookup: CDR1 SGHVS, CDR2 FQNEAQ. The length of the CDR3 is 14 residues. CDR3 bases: TGTGCCAGCAGCCCGGACAGGGACACCGGGGAGCTGTTTTTT. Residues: CASSPDRDTGELFF.

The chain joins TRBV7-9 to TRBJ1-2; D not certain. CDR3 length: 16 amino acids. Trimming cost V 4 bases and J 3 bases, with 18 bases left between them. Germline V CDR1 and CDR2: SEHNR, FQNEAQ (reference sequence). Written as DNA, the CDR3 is TGTGCCAGCAGCTCCCTTTTGAGAGAAACCTACTATGGCTACACCTTC. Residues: CASSSLLRETYYGYTF.

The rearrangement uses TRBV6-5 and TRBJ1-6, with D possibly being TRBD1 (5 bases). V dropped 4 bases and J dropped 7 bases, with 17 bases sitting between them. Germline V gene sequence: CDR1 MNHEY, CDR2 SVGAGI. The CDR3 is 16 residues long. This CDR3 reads CASSLSQEGWNSPLHF. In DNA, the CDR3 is TGTGCCAGCAGTTTGTCACAGGAGGGGTGGAATTCACCCCTCCACTTT.

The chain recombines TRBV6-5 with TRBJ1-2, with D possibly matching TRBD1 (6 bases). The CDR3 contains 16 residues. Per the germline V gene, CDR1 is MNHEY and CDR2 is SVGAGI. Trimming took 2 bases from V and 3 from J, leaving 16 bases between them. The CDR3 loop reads CASSYLYRDNHYGYTF. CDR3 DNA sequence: TGTGCCAGCAGTTACCTATACAGGGATAACCACTATGGCTACACCTTC.

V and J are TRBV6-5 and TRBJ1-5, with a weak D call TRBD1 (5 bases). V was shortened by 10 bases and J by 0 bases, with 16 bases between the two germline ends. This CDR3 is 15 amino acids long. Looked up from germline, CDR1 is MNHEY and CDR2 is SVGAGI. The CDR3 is CATLEYDSSNQPQHF. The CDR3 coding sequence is TGTGCCACCTTAGAATATGACAGTAGCAATCAGCCCCAGCATTTT.

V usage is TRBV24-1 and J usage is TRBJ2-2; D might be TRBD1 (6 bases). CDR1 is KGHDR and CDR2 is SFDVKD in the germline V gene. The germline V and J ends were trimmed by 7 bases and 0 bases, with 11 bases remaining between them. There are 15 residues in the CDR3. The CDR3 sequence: CATRETGANTGELFF. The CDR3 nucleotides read TGTGCCACCAGAGAGACAGGAGCGAACACCGGGGAGCTGTTTTTT.

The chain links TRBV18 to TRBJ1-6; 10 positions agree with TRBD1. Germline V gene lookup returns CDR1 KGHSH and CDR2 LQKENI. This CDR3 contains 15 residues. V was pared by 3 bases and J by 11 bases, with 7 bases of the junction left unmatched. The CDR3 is CASSPGQGLRTPLHF. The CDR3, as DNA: TGTGCCAGCTCACCGGGACAGGGGCTTAGGACACCCCTCCACTTT.

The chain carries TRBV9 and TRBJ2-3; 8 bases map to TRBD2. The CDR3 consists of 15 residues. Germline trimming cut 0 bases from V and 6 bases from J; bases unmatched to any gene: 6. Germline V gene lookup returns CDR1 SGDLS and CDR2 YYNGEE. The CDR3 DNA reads TGTGCCAGCAGCGTAGGGGGTAGCGGGACCGATACGCAGTATTTT. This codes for CASSVGGSGTDTQYF.

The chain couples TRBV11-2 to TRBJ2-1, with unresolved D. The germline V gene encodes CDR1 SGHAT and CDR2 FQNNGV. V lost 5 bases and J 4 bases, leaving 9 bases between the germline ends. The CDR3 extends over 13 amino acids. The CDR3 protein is CASSRRLYNEQFF. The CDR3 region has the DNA TGTGCCAGCAGCCGCAGGCTTTACAATGAGCAGTTCTTC.

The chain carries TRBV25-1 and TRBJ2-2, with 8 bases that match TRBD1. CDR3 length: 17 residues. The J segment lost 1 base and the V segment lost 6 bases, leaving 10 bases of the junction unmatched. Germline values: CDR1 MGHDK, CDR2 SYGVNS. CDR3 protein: CASRGGTGTGNTGELFF. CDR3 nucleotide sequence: TGTGCCAGCAGAGGGGGTACCGGGACAGGGAACACCGGGGAGCTGTTTTTT.

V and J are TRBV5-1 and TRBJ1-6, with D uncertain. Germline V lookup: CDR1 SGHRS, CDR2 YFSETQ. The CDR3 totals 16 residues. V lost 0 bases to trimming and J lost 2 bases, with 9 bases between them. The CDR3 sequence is CASSLAPGTYNSPLHF. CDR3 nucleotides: TGCGCCAGCAGCTTGGCCCCGGGAACCTATAATTCACCCCTCCACTTT.

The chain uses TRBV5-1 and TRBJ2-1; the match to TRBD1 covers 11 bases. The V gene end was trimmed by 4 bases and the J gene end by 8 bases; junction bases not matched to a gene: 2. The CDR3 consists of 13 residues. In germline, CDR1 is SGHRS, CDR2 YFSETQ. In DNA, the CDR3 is TGCGCCAGCAGCGGGACAGGGGGTGATGAGCAGTTCTTC. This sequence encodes CASSGTGGDEQFF. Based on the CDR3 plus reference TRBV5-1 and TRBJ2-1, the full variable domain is KAGVTQTPRYLIKTRGQQVTLSCSPISGHRSVSWYQQTPGQGLQFLFEYFSETQRNKGNFPGRFSGRQFSNSRSEMNVSTLELGDSALYLCASSGTGGDEQFFGPGTRLTVL.

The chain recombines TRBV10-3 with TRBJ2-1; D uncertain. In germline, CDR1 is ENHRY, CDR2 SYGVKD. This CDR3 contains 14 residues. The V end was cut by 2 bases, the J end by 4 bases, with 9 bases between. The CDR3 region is CAISENPGYNEQFF. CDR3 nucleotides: TGTGCCATCAGTGAGAATCCAGGATACAATGAGCAGTTCTTC.

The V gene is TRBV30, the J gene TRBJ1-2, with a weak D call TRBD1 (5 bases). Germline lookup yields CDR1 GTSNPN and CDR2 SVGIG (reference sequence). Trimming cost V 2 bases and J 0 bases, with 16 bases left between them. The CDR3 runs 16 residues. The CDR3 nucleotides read TGTGCCTGGAGTATCTCACGACAGAGAGCTAACTATGGCTACACCTTC. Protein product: CAWSISRQRANYGYTF.

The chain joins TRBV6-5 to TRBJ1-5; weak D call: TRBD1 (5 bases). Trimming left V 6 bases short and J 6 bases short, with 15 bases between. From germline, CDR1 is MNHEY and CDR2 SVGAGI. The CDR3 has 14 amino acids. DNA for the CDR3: TGTGCCAGCAGCCCAGGGTTATCGGTTCAGCCCCAGCATTTT. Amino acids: CASSPGLSVQPQHF.

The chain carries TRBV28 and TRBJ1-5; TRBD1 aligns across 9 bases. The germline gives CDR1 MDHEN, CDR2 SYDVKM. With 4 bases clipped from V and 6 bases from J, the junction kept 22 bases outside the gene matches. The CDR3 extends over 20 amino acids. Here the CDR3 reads CASSSTGGESLWVYSQPQHF. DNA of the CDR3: TGTGCCAGCAGTTCTACAGGGGGCGAGTCTCTGTGGGTTTACAGTCAGCCCCAGCATTTT.

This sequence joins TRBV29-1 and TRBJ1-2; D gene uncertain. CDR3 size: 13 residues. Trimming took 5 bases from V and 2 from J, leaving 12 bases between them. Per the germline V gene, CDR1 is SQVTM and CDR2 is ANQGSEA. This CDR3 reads CSVTLGLNYGYTF. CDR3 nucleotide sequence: TGCAGCGTTACTCTAGGTTTAAACTATGGCTACACCTTC. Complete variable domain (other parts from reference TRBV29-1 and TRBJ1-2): SAVISQKPSRDICQRGTSLTIQCQVDSQVTMMFWYRQQPGQSLTLIATANQGSEATYESGFVIDKFPISRPNLTFSTLTVSNMSPEDSSIYLCSVTLGLNYGYTFGSGTRLTVV.

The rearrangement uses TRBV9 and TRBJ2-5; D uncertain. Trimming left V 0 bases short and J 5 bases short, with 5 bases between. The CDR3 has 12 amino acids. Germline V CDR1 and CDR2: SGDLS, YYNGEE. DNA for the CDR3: TGTGCCAGCAGCGTAGGAGGCGAGACCCAGTACTTC. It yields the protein CASSVGGETQYF.

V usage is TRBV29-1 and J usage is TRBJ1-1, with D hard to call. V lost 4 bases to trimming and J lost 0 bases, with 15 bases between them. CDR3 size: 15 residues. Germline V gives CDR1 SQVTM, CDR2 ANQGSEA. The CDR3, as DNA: TGCAGCGTTGTACGGCAGGCTTCCATGAACACTGAAGCTTTCTTT. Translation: CSVVRQASMNTEAFF.

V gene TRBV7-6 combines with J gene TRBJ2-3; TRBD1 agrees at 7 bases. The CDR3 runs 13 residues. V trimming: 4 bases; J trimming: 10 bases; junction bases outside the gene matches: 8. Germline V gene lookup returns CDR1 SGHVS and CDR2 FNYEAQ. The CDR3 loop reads CASSSDHRGSQYF. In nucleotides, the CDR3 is TGTGCCAGCAGCTCAGACCACAGGGGATCGCAGTATTTT.